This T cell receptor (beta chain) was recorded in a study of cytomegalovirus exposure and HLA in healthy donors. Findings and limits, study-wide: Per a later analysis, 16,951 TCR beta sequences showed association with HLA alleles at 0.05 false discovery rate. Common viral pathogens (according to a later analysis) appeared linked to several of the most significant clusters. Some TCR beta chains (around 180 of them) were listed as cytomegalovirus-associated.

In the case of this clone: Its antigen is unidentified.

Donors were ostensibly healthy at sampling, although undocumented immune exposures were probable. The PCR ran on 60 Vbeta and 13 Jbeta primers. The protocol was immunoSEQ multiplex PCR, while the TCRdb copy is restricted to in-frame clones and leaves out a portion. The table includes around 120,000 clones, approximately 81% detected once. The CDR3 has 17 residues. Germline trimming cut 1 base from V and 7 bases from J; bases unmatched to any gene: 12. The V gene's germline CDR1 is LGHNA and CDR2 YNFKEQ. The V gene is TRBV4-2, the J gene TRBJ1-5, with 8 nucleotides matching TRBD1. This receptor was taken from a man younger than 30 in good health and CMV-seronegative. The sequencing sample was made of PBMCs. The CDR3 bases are TGTGCCAGCAGCCAAGGTCGGGGAGGACAGGGTGGCCAGCCCCAGCATTTT. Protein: CASSQGRGGQGGQPQHF.